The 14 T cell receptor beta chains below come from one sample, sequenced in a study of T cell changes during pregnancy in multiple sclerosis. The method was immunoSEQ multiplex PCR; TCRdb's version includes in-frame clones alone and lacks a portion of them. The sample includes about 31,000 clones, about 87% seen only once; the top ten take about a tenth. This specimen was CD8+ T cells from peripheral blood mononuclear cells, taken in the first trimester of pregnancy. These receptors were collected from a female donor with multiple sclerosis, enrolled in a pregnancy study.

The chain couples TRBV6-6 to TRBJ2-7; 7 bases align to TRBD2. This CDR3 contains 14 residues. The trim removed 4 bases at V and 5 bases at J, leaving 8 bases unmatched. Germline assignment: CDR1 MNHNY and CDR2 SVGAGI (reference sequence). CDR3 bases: TGTGCCAGCAGTTTTACCGGGACTATGGACGAGCAGTACTTC. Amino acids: CASSFTGTMDEQYF.

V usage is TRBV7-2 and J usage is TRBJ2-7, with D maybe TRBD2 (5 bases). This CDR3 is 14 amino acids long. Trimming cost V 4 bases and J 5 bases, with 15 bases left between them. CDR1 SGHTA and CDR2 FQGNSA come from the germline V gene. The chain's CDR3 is CASSSWTGSNEQYF. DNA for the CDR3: TGTGCCAGCAGCTCATGGACTGGAAGTAACGAGCAGTACTTC.

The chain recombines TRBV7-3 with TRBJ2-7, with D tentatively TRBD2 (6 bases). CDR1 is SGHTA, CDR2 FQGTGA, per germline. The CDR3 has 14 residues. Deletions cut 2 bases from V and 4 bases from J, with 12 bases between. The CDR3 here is CASSLFPGLYEQYF. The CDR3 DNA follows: TGTGCCAGCAGCTTATTCCCCGGACTATACGAGCAGTACTTC. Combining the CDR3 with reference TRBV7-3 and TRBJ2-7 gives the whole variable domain GAGVSQTPSNKVTEKGKYVELRCDPISGHTALYWYRQSLGQGPEFLIYFQGTGAADDSGLPNDRFFAVRPEGSVSTLKIQRTERGDSAVYLCASSLFPGLYEQYFGPGTRLTVT.

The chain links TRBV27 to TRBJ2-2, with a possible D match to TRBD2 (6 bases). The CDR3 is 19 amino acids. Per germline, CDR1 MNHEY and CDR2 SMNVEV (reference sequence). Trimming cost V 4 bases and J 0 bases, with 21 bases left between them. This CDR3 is CASSSSKGRRITNTGELFF. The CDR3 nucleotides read TGTGCCAGCAGTTCAAGTAAAGGGAGGAGGATAACGAACACCGGGGAGCTGTTTTTT.

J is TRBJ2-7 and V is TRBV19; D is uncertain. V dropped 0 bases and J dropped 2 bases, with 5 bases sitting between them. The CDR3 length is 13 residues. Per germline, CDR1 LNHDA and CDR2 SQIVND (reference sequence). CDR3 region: CASSIDVAYEQYF. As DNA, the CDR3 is TGTGCCAGTAGTATAGATGTCGCCTACGAGCAGTACTTC.

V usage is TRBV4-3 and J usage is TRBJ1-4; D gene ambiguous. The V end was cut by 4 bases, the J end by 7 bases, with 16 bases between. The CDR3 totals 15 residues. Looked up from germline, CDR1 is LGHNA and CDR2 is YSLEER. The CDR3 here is CASSPSRGEGEKLFF. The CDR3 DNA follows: TGCGCCAGCAGCCCCAGCCGTGGGGAGGGTGAAAAACTGTTTTTT.

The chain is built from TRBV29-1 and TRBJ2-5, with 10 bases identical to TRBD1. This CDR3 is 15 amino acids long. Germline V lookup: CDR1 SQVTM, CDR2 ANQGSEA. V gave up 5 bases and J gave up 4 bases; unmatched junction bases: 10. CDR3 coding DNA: TGCAGCGTTTCCCGGGACAGGGGTAGGGTAGAGACCCAGTACTTC. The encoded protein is CSVSRDRGRVETQYF.

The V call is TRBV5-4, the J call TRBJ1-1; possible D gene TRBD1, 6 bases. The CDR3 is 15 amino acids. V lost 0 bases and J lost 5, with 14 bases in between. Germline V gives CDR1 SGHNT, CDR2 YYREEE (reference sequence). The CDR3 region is CASSLERQVGTEAFF. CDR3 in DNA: TGTGCCAGCAGCTTGGAACGACAGGTCGGAACTGAAGCTTTCTTT.

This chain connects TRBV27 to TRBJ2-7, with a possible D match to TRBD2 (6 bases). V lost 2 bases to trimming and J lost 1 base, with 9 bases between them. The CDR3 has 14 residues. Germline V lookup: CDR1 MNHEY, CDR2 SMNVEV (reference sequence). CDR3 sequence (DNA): TGTGCCAGCAGTTTAAGCGGGTTTTCCTACGAGCAGTACTTC. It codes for CASSLSGFSYEQYF.

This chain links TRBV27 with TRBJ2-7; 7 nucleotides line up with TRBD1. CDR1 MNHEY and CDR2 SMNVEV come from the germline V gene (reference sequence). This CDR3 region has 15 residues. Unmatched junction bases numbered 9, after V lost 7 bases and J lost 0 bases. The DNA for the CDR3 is TGTGCCAGCAAATATACAGGGGATAGCTCCTACGAGCAGTACTTC. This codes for CASKYTGDSSYEQYF.

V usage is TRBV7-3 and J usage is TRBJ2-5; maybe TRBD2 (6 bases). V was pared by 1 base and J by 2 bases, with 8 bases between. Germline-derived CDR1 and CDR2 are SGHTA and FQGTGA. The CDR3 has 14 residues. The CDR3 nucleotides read TGTGCCAGCAGCTTAATGGGGGGACAAGAGACCCAGTACTTC. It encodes CASSLMGGQETQYF. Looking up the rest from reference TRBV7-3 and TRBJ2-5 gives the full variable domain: GAGVSQTPSNKVTEKGKYVELRCDPISGHTALYWYRQSLGQGPEFLIYFQGTGAADDSGLPNDRFFAVRPEGSVSTLKIQRTERGDSAVYLCASSLMGGQETQYFGPGTRLLVL.

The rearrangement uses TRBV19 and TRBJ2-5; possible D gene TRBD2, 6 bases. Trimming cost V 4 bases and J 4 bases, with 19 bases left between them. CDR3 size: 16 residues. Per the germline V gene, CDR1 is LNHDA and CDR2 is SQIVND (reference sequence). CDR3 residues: CASSSLAEASIETQYF. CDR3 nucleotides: TGTGCCAGTAGTAGTTTAGCGGAAGCTTCCATAGAGACCCAGTACTTC.

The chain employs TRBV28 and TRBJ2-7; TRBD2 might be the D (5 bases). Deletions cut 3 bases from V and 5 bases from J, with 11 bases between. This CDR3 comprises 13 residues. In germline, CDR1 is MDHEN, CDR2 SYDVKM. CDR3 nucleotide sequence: TGTGCCAGCAGTTTCGGGATCCCCAACGAGCAGTACTTC. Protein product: CASSFGIPNEQYF.

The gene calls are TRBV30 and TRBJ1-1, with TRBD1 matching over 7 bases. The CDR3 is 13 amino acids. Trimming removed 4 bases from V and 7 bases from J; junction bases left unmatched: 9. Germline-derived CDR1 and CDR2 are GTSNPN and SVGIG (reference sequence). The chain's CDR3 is CAWTMSGGGEAFF. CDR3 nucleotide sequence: TGTGCCTGGACGATGTCAGGGGGAGGTGAAGCTTTCTTT.